The 25 T cell receptor beta chains presented below share a single source sample, sequenced in a study of identifying expanded T cells in peripheral blood. Assay used: immunoSEQ multiplex PCR; TCRdb lists only in-frame clones, some missing. This sample has over 100,000 clones; roughly 90% occur once, and the top ten carry roughly 7.6%. The material sequenced was blood. These TCRs come from a person between 18 and 75 years old in good health.

The chain employs TRBV18 and TRBJ1-6, with 9 bases fitting TRBD1. The V segment lost 3 bases and the J segment 10 bases; nucleotides outside the gene matches: 7. The germline V gene has CDR1 KGHSH and CDR2 LQKENI. CDR3 length: 15 amino acids. The CDR3 protein is CASSPGTGQDSPLHF. The DNA of the CDR3 is TGTGCCAGCTCACCCGGGACAGGGCAAGACTCACCCCTCCACTTT.

V gene TRBV6-1 combines with J gene TRBJ1-6; D call uncertain. The length of the CDR3 is 15 residues. Germline CDR1 and CDR2: MNHNS and SASEGT. Trimming pared 6 bases from V and 7 bases from J, leaving 16 bases between. This CDR3 reads CASSLIGGPNSPLHF. In nucleotides, the CDR3 is TGTGCCAGCAGCCTTATTGGAGGCCCAAATTCACCCCTCCACTTT.

A word on this clone: Other DNA sequences within the sample encode an identical CDR3. V is TRBV5-1 and J is TRBJ1-1, with D hard to call. The CDR3 runs to 15 residues. With 0 bases removed from V and 0 bases from J, the gap between germline ends came to 9 bases. Germline V gene lookup returns CDR1 SGHRS and CDR2 YFSETQ. As DNA, the CDR3 is TGCGCCAGCAGCTTGGCAGGTGGGTTGAACACTGAAGCTTTCTTT. Protein sequence: CASSLAGGLNTEAFF.

This chain joins TRBV7-6 and TRBJ1-6; perhaps TRBD1 as D (5 bases). This CDR3 has 16 residues. V was trimmed by 0 bases and J by 11 bases, leaving 17 bases between them. Germline CDR1 is SGHVS and CDR2 is FNYEAQ. The CDR3 nucleotides are TGTGCCAGCAGCTTAGCCGTCGGGACCCCGTGGCCACCCCTCCACTTT. It encodes CASSLAVGTPWPPLHF.

The chain couples TRBV11-1 to TRBJ1-3; no reliable D call. V gave up 1 base and J gave up 3 bases, with 1 base separating them. Looked up from germline, CDR1 is SGHAT and CDR2 is FQDESV (reference sequence). This CDR3 contains 12 residues. The CDR3 is CASSLGGNTIYF. CDR3 sequence (DNA): TGTGCCAGCAGCTTAGGTGGAAACACCATATATTTT. Together with reference TRBV11-1 and TRBJ1-3, the CDR3 gives the full variable domain: EAEVAQSPRYKITEKSQAVAFWCDPISGHATLYWYRQILGQGPELLVQFQDESVVDDSQLPKDRFSAERLKGVDSTLKIQPAELGDSAMYLCASSLGGNTIYFGEGSWLTVV.

This clone was observed a single time. The genes are TRBV29-1 and TRBJ2-5; 13 bases are a match to TRBD2. Germline V gene lookup returns CDR1 SQVTM and CDR2 ANQGSEA. V trimming: 1 base; J trimming: 4 bases; junction bases outside the gene matches: 3. The CDR3 is 15 residues long. The CDR3 DNA sequence: TGCAGCGTTGAAGGGACTAGCGGGAGACGAGAGACCCAGTACTTC. Translating it yields CSVEGTSGRRETQYF.

The rearrangement links TRBV5-5 to TRBJ2-7; D could derive from TRBD1 or TRBD2 (5 bases each). The germline V gene encodes CDR1 SGHKS and CDR2 YYEKEE (reference sequence). The CDR3 spans 16 residues. Trimming took 0 bases from V and 5 from J, leaving 18 bases between them. The CDR3 region has the DNA TGTGCCAGCAGCTTGGCCGGGGCCGATAATTCCCACGAGCAGTACTTC. Encoded protein: CASSLAGADNSHEQYF.

CDR3 DNA sequence: TGTGCCACCAGCAGAGATCTGGCCTCTGGGGCCAACGTCCTGACTTTC. Translation: CATSRDLASGANVLTF. This sequence joins TRBV15 and TRBJ2-6; no reliable D call. There are 16 residues in the CDR3. V was pared by 0 bases and J by 0 bases, with 6 bases between. Germline CDR1 LNHNV, CDR2 YYDKDF (reference sequence).

This clone was seen just once. The V and J genes are TRBV9 and TRBJ2-5; TRBD2 aligns across 8 bases. The V gene end was trimmed by 6 bases and the J gene end by 2 bases; junction bases not matched to a gene: 9. From germline, CDR1 is SGDLS and CDR2 YYNGEE. CDR3 length: 15 residues. The CDR3 nucleotides read TGTGCCAGCACCATCGGGGGGGCCTTTCAAGAGACCCAGTACTTC. This translates into CASTIGGAFQETQYF.

V gene TRBV7-3 combines with J gene TRBJ1-1; D not certain. The ends were cut back, 3 bases at V and 1 base at J, with 9 bases in the middle. Per the germline V gene, CDR1 is SGHTA and CDR2 is FQGTGA. The CDR3 has 14 residues. CDR3: CASSLDSGNTEAFF. The CDR3 DNA follows: TGTGCCAGCAGCTTGGATTCGGGGAACACTGAAGCTTTCTTT.

The rearrangement joins TRBV25-1 to TRBJ2-2, with 7 bases matching TRBD1. CDR3 length: 15 amino acids. Losses at the gene ends were 8 bases for V and 6 bases for J; bases not matched to a gene: 12. Germline lookup yields CDR1 MGHDK and CDR2 SYGVNS. Here the CDR3 DNA reads TGTGCCAGCGGACACAGGGACAGAGACCCCGGGGAGCTGTTTTTT. Its translation: CASGHRDRDPGELFF.

The genes are TRBV27 and TRBJ1-1, with 7 bases lining up with TRBD1. Per germline, CDR1 MNHEY and CDR2 SMNVEV (reference sequence). Unmatched junction bases numbered 3, after V lost 5 bases and J lost 0 bases. This CDR3 contains 14 residues. CDR3 sequence (DNA): TGTGCCAGCAGTCTCGACAGGGTGAACACTGAAGCTTTCTTT. Its protein is CASSLDRVNTEAFF.

The chain has TRBV19 and TRBJ1-2; D gene unclear. Per the germline V gene, CDR1 is LNHDA and CDR2 is SQIVND (reference sequence). V lost 3 bases and J lost 0, with 14 bases in between. The CDR3 is 16 residues long. The CDR3 region is CASSIIRADPNYGYTF. CDR3 nucleotide sequence: TGTGCCAGTAGTATCATCCGGGCAGATCCTAACTATGGCTACACCTTC.

V and J are TRBV6-1 and TRBJ2-7; 12 positions agree with TRBD2. Germline values: CDR1 MNHNS, CDR2 SASEGT. J lost 3 bases, V lost 4 bases, and 1 base had no gene match. This CDR3 region has 14 residues. CDR3 in amino acids: CASSATSGGYEQYF. The CDR3 DNA is TGTGCCAGCAGTGCGACTAGCGGGGGCTACGAGCAGTACTTC.

The V and J genes are TRBV4-2 and TRBJ1-1; D remains ambiguous. This CDR3 contains 13 residues. Germline assignment: CDR1 LGHNA and CDR2 YNFKEQ. The ends were cut back, 0 bases at V and 3 bases at J, with 5 bases in the middle. CDR3 in amino acids: CASSQEEDTEAFF. The CDR3 DNA reads as TGTGCCAGCAGCCAAGAAGAGGACACTGAAGCTTTCTTT.

The rearrangement links TRBV5-4 to TRBJ2-7; 11 positions agree with TRBD2. Germline assignment: CDR1 SGHNT and CDR2 YYREEE (reference sequence). This CDR3 is built from 14 residues. Trimming took 4 bases from V and 6 from J; bases not matched to a gene: 6. The CDR3 bases are TGTGCCAGCAGCGTCCTAGCGGGAGGAGGCGAGCAGTACTTC. It encodes CASSVLAGGGEQYF.

The V and J genes are TRBV7-2 and TRBJ2-7; TRBD2 might be the D (6 bases). V was cut by 6 bases and J by 2 bases, with 14 bases left in between. CDR3 length: 14 residues. Looked up from germline, CDR1 is SGHTA and CDR2 is FQGNSA. CDR3 coding DNA: TGTGCCAGCAGTACCCTTGGGGGGACCTACGAGCAGTACTTC. Protein sequence: CASSTLGGTYEQYF.

The chain combines TRBV11-3 with TRBJ2-1; D gene ambiguous. Germline V CDR1 and CDR2: SGHNT, YENEEA. The V gene lost 3 bases and the J gene lost 3 bases, with 9 bases spanning the gap. CDR3 length: 14 amino acids. The CDR3 loop is CASSFGTGYNEQFF. The CDR3 coding sequence is TGTGCCAGCAGCTTCGGAACTGGCTACAATGAGCAGTTCTTC.

This clone has a single count. This chain joins TRBV4-2 and TRBJ2-1; TRBD1 agrees at 8 bases. Unmatched junction bases numbered 5, after V lost 0 bases and J lost 7 bases. CDR1 is LGHNA and CDR2 is YNFKEQ in the germline V gene. The CDR3 is 15 residues long. The DNA of the CDR3 is TGTGCCAGCAGCCAAGAACTAACAGGGGGAAATGAGCAGTTCTTC. Translation: CASSQELTGGNEQFF.

This clone was found once. The gene calls are TRBV5-1 and TRBJ1-2; D remains unclear. V was cut by 0 bases and J by 7 bases, with 4 bases left in between. This CDR3 is 11 amino acids long. The germline CDR1 and CDR2 sequences are SGHRS and YFSETQ. CDR3 nucleotide sequence: TGCGCCAGCAGCTTGGATTTTGGCTACACCTTC. This gives the protein CASSLDFGYTF. The complete variable domain, with remaining parts taken from reference TRBV5-1 and TRBJ1-2, reads KAGVTQTPRYLIKTRGQQVTLSCSPISGHRSVSWYQQTPGQGLQFLFEYFSETQRNKGNFPGRFSGRQFSNSRSEMNVSTLELGDSALYLCASSLDFGYTFGSGTRLTVV.

The rearrangement uses TRBV4-1 and TRBJ2-7; 15 bases line up with TRBD2. Unmatched junction bases numbered 0, after V lost 1 base and J lost 2 bases. Germline lookup yields CDR1 MGHRA and CDR2 YSYEKL. The CDR3 is 16 amino acids. The CDR3 here is CASSQGTSGGAYEQYF. CDR3 DNA sequence: TGCGCCAGCAGCCAAGGGACTAGCGGGGGGGCCTACGAGCAGTACTTC.

The chain has TRBV4-2 and TRBJ1-1; D gene unclear. V gave up 0 bases and J gave up 5 bases, with 10 bases separating them. The CDR3 has 14 residues. Germline CDR1 LGHNA, CDR2 YNFKEQ. The CDR3 here is CASSQDLRVTEAFF. CDR3 DNA sequence: TGTGCCAGCAGCCAAGATCTTCGGGTAACTGAAGCTTTCTTT.

The DNA of the CDR3 is TGTGCCAGCAGTGAAGGGGACCGAACTCTTGGAAACACCATATATTTT. Encoded protein: CASSEGDRTLGNTIYF. The V and J genes are TRBV6-1 and TRBJ1-3; a weak D match, TRBD1 (5 bases). V dropped 1 base and J dropped 3 bases, with 13 bases sitting between them. CDR3 length: 16 residues. CDR1 is MNHNS, CDR2 SASEGT, per germline.

This chain connects TRBV4-2 to TRBJ1-2, with D uncertain. The CDR3 contains 13 residues. V dropped 0 bases and J dropped 8 bases, with 10 bases sitting between them. CDR1 LGHNA and CDR2 YNFKEQ come from the germline V gene. The CDR3 region is CASSQDFRQGYTF. The DNA of the CDR3 is TGTGCCAGCAGCCAAGACTTCAGACAAGGCTACACCTTC.

The chain combines TRBV7-9 with TRBJ1-1, with unresolved D. V shed 1 base and J shed 3 bases, with 6 bases lying between them. Per germline, CDR1 SEHNR and CDR2 FQNEAQ (reference sequence). CDR3 length: 13 amino acids. This CDR3 is CASSLELDTEAFF. Here the CDR3 DNA reads TGTGCCAGCAGCTTAGAATTAGACACTGAAGCTTTCTTT.